This T cell receptor (beta chain) originates from a study of a mutant IDH1 vaccine in newly diagnosed glioma. The CDR3 has 13 residues. The V gene's germline CDR1 is SQVTM and CDR2 ANQGSEA. Trimming left V 7 bases short and J 8 bases short, with 18 bases between. Measured with immunoSEQ multiplex PCR; TCRdb has only the in-frame clones, and not every one. The repertoire holds over 95,000 clones, approximately 87% seen once, with roughly 0.65% in the top ten. Time point indicated: week 11, during vaccination. Mutant IDH1 20-mer peptide, at 300 ug, made up each vaccine dose, with topical imiquimod. Points on this clone: Its target is unknown.

This clonotype originated in a woman aged 50 to 60 with glioma. The sequencing used PBMCs, collected from a glioma patient whose treatment included an IDH1 peptide vaccine. The chain couples TRBV29-1 to TRBJ2-1; weak D call: TRBD1 (5 bases). The chain's CDR3 is CSAFDSRVDEQFF. CDR3 DNA: TGCAGCGCTTTCGACAGCCGGGTCGATGAGCAGTTCTTC.